Listed below are T cell receptor beta chains from one sample, sequenced in a study of OX40 agonist ivuxolimab in advanced cancers. Sequencing used immunoSEQ multiplex PCR; TCRdb keeps in-frame clones, though not all of them. The sample has approximately 84,000 clones; 80% to 90% are singletons. Material: CD4+ or CD8+ T cells sorted from blood, obtained in a trial of the OX40 agonist ivuxolimab. The origin of the receptors is an adult with an advanced solid tumor such as melanoma, head and neck, liver or kidney cancer. The CDR3 runs from the conserved cysteine through the conserved F or W. D genes are given only for firm matches. Clone size is stated in some rows and not others, as once, few, many or a class when expanded.

len: 15; d_gene: .; v_gene: TRBV28; j_gene: TRBJ1-5; abundance: .; CDR3aa: CASSRGGSGNQPQHF; CDR3nt: TGTGCCAGCAGTAGAGGGGGGTCAGGCAATCAGCCCCAGCATTTT
len: 13; d_gene: TRBD2; v_gene: TRBV27; j_gene: TRBJ2-3; abundance: .; CDR3aa: CASTRMGGDTQYF; CDR3nt: TGTGCCAGCACTAGGATGGGGGGGGATACGCAGTATTTT
len: 15; d_gene: TRBD1; v_gene: TRBV6-1; j_gene: TRBJ2-1; abundance: once; CDR3aa: CASSESQGAQYKQFF; CDR3nt: TGTGCCAGCAGTGAAAGTCAGGGGGCGCAGTATAAGCAGTTCTTC
len: 15; d_gene: .; v_gene: TRBV28; j_gene: TRBJ2-3; abundance: once; CDR3aa: CASSPPGLATDTQYF; CDR3nt: TGTGCCAGCAGTCCACCGGGACTGGCCACAGATACGCAGTATTTT
len: 15; d_gene: .; v_gene: TRBV12-5; j_gene: TRBJ2-1; abundance: .; CDR3aa: CASAPGVSEINEQFF; CDR3nt: TGTGCTAGTGCCCCTGGGGTTAGCGAGATCAATGAGCAGTTCTTC
len: 14; d_gene: .; v_gene: TRBV10-3; j_gene: TRBJ2-5; abundance: few; CDR3aa: CAISESGQQETQYF; CDR3nt: TGTGCCATCAGTGAGTCTGGGCAACAAGAGACCCAGTACTTC
len: 13; d_gene: .; v_gene: TRBV19; j_gene: TRBJ1-3; abundance: .; CDR3aa: CASSRGTEDTIYF; CDR3nt: TGTGCCAGTAGTCGAGGGACTGAAGACACCATATATTTT
len: 16; d_gene: .; v_gene: TRBV7-8; j_gene: TRBJ1-3; abundance: .; CDR3aa: CASSSTSSLSGNTIYF; CDR3nt: TGTGCCAGCAGCTCCACCAGTAGCCTCTCTGGAAACACCATATATTTT
len: 15; d_gene: TRBD1; v_gene: TRBV28; j_gene: TRBJ1-5; abundance: .; CDR3aa: CASVAPGQGHQPQHF; CDR3nt: TGTGCCAGCGTTGCGCCGGGACAGGGCCATCAGCCCCAGCATTTT
len: 13; d_gene: .; v_gene: TRBV28; j_gene: TRBJ1-3; abundance: .; CDR3aa: CASSYPVRNTIYF; CDR3nt: TGTGCCAGCAGTTACCCCGTCAGGAACACCATATATTTT
len: 16; d_gene: TRBD1; v_gene: TRBV28; j_gene: TRBJ1-2; abundance: .; CDR3aa: CASSLPGQGARDGYTF; CDR3nt: TGTGCCAGCAGTCTCCCGGGACAGGGGGCTAGGGATGGCTACACCTTC
len: 17; d_gene: .; v_gene: TRBV19; j_gene: TRBJ1-4; abundance: .; CDR3aa: CASSIGFRVSTNEKLFF; CDR3nt: TGTGCCAGTAGTATAGGGTTCAGGGTATCAACTAATGAAAAACTGTTTTTT
len: 15; d_gene: TRBD1; v_gene: TRBV5-1; j_gene: TRBJ2-3; abundance: .; CDR3aa: CASSLTPGGEDTQYF; CDR3nt: TGCGCCAGCAGCTTGACACCAGGGGGCGAAGATACGCAGTATTTT
len: 15; d_gene: .; v_gene: TRBV6-4; j_gene: TRBJ2-4; abundance: .; CDR3aa: CASSTAGKGENIQYF; CDR3nt: TGTGCCAGCAGCACGGCGGGGAAGGGGGAAAACATTCAGTACTTC
len: 15; d_gene: TRBD1; v_gene: TRBV7-2; j_gene: TRBJ2-1; abundance: .; CDR3aa: CASSLDRGSYNEQFF; CDR3nt: TGTGCCAGCAGTCTAGACAGGGGGTCCTACAATGAGCAGTTCTTC
len: 16; d_gene: TRBD2; v_gene: TRBV4-2; j_gene: TRBJ2-3; abundance: .; CDR3aa: CASSQGPGGSTDTQYF; CDR3nt: TGTGCCAGCAGCCAAGGTCCGGGGGGTAGCACAGATACGCAGTATTTT
len: 11; d_gene: .; v_gene: TRBV5-1; j_gene: TRBJ2-3; abundance: .; CDR3aa: CASSITDTQYF; CDR3nt: TGCGCCAGCAGCATAACAGATACGCAGTATTTT
len: 14; d_gene: .; v_gene: TRBV25-1; j_gene: TRBJ2-7; abundance: .; CDR3aa: CASSIRGYPYEQYF; CDR3nt: TGTGCCAGCAGTATCAGGGGCTATCCCTACGAGCAGTACTTC
len: 14; d_gene: .; v_gene: TRBV6-1; j_gene: TRBJ2-7; abundance: .; CDR3aa: CASSLPGTLYEQYF; CDR3nt: TGTGCCAGCAGTCTACCGGGAACCCTGTACGAGCAGTACTTC
len: 16; d_gene: TRBD2; v_gene: TRBV4-2; j_gene: TRBJ2-5; abundance: .; CDR3aa: CASSQGSGGAQATQYF; CDR3nt: TGTGCCAGCAGCCAAGGAAGCGGGGGGGCCCAGGCGACCCAGTACTTC
len: 15; d_gene: .; v_gene: TRBV21-1; j_gene: TRBJ1-5; abundance: .; CDR3aa: CASSKKQQGFSAQHF; CDR3nt: TGTGCCAGCAGCAAAAAACAACAGGGCTTTTCGGCCCAGCATTTT
len: 13; d_gene: .; v_gene: TRBV5-6; j_gene: TRBJ1-4; abundance: .; CDR3aa: CASSLRRDGKLFF; CDR3nt: TGTGCCAGCAGCTTGCGCAGGGACGGAAAACTGTTTTTT
len: 13; d_gene: .; v_gene: TRBV28; j_gene: TRBJ1-2; abundance: .; CDR3aa: CASSFGSYYGYTF; CDR3nt: TGTGCCAGCAGTTTTGGCAGCTACTATGGCTACACCTTC